This T cell receptor (beta chain) was obtained from a study of T-cell memory formation after mild COVID-19. About the research overall: Clusters of TCRs were largely donor specific. General observations from the study: Clones contracting over day 15 to 85 were CD4/CD8 balanced, with later expanders leaning CD4+. The SARS-CoV-2 specificity of second-wave clones reaching peak at day 37 remained unverified. The study found contracting CD4+ clones mainly in CM and EM and contracting CD8+ clones in EMRA.

A single record per CDR3 protein comes from TCRdb applying MiXCR to the 5' RACE reads. The repertoire includes 580,000 or so distinct CDR3 sequences, 17% of them detected once, and roughly 7.7% sits in the top ten. V was cut by 4 bases and J by 1 base, with 7 bases left in between. This CDR3 is built from 13 residues. CDR1 and CDR2 from the germline V gene are LNHDA and SQIVND (reference sequence). Worth noting for this clonotype: Antigen specificity is unknown.

The rearrangement joins TRBV19 to TRBJ1-1; D gene uncertain. This clonotype was obtained from an adult woman who had mild COVID-19 (a few samples of this study predate the infection). Cell type and time point are not known. The sample consisted of PBMCs or a T cell subset sorted from them (not recorded which). DNA for the CDR3: TGTGCCAGTAGTACCGCAGGGAACACTGAAGCTTTCTTT. Protein: CASSTAGNTEAFF.